This TCR beta chain emerged from a study of T-cell reconstitution after alpha-beta-depleted transplantation in children. The study, taken as a whole, reports: At around two months after transplant, the alpha-beta T cells were reportedly derived from several hundred expanded clones that came from non-depleted graft cells. Among T cells one year after transplant, newly produced cells accounted for most counts and diversity.

This CDR3 is built from 14 residues. The germline CDR1 and CDR2 sequences are MNHEY and SVGEGT. V trimming: 6 bases; J trimming: 0 bases; junction bases outside the gene matches: 4. Preparation of the TCRbeta library used unique molecular identifiers. TCRdb redid the calling of the PCR reads with MiXCR, one entry per CDR3 protein. The repertoire holds some 260,000 distinct CDR3 sequences, 24% seen once, with roughly 5% in the top ten. This clonotype was seen a handful of times. Its antigen is undetermined. This specimen was PBMCs, mostly from graft donor cells, taken 360 days after TCRalphabeta/CD19-depleted stem cell transplant. This sequence was found in a female patient between 2 and 15 years old who had a stem cell transplant for congenital amegakaryocytic thrombocytopenia, so the T cells may come from the graft donor. The chain has TRBV6-2 or TRBV6-3 and TRBJ2-7; TRBD1 aligns across 8 bases. CDR3 bases: TGTGCCAGCAGGGGGACAGGATTCTCCTACGAGCAGTACTTC. Translating it yields CASRGTGFSYEQYF.